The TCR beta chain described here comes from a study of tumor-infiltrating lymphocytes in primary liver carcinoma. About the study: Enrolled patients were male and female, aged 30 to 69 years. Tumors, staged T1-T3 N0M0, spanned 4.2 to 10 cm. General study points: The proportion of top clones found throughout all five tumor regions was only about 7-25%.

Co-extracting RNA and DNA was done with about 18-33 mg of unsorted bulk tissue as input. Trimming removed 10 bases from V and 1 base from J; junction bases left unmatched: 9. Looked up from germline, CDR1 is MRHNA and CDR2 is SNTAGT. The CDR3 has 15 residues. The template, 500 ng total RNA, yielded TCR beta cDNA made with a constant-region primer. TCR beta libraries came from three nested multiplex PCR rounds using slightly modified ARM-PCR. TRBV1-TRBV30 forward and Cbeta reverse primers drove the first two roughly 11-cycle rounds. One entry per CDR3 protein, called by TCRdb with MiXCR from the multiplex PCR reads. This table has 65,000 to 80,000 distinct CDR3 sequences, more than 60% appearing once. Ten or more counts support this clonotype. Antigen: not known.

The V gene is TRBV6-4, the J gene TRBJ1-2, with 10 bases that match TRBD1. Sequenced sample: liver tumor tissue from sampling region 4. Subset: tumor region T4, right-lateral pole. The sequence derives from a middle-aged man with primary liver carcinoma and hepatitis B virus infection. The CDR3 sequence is CATRQGASGNYGYTF. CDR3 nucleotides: TGTGCCACTCGACAGGGGGCGAGTGGTAACTATGGCTACACCTTC.